Each of the 29 T cell receptor beta chains below was sequenced from the same sample in a study of persistence of HIV-infected CD4 T cells. Stimulation used around 9.1 ug/mL lysate from CMV-infected fibroblasts. Sorting selected CD4+ T cells upregulating both CD40 ligand and CD69. No antigen has been identified for these receptors. Sequencing used immunoSEQ version 4 in survey mode. TCRdb keeps only in-frame clones here, not all; method: immunoSEQ multiplex PCR. Of some 13,000 clones in the sample, about three quarters are singletons; the top ten hold 15% to 20%. Source: CD4+ T cells sorted from PBMCs after approximately 19-hour stimulation, taken from a patient who received antiretroviral therapy. These receptors were taken from an adult man with HIV who was CMV-seropositive.

J is TRBJ2-2 and V is TRBV6-5, with 8 bases aligning to TRBD1. The J segment lost 4 bases and the V segment lost 5 bases, leaving 6 bases of the junction unmatched. Germline loops: CDR1 MNHEY, CDR2 SVGAGI. CDR3 length equals 15 residues. This CDR3 reads CASSPRDRTTGELFF. As DNA, the CDR3 is TGTGCCAGCAGTCCTAGGGACAGGACCACCGGGGAGCTGTTTTTT.

This clone was seen more than once but under ten times. This chain joins TRBV28 and TRBJ1-5; D not resolved. Per the germline V gene, CDR1 is MDHEN and CDR2 is SYDVKM. The CDR3 length is 15 residues. V shed 1 base and J shed 0 bases, with 7 bases lying between them. CDR3 loop: CASSLLGDSNQPQHF. DNA for the CDR3: TGTGCCAGCAGTTTATTGGGAGATAGCAATCAGCCCCAGCATTTT. Full variable domain (missing parts from reference TRBV28 and TRBJ1-5): DVKVTQSSRYLVKRTGEKVFLECVQDMDHENMFWYRQDPGLGLRLIYFSYDVKMKEKGDIPEGYSVSREKKERFSLILESASTNQTSMYLCASSLLGDSNQPQHFGDGTRLSIL.

This chain uses TRBV19 with TRBJ2-2; D is possibly TRBD2 (5 bases). The CDR3 covers 14 residues. Germline V gives CDR1 LNHDA, CDR2 SQIVND (reference sequence). With 8 bases removed from V and 4 bases from J, the gap between germline ends came to 14 bases. CDR3 protein: CASSWQDFTGELFF. CDR3 DNA: TGTGCCAGTTCTTGGCAGGACTTCACCGGGGAGCTGTTTTTT.

The CDR3 region is CASSQDRGNYGYTF. Written as DNA, the CDR3 is TGCGCCAGCAGCCAAGATAGGGGTAACTATGGCTACACCTTC. The V call is TRBV4-1, the J call TRBJ1-2, with D possibly being TRBD1 (5 bases). The germline V gene encodes CDR1 MGHRA and CDR2 YSYEKL. This CDR3 is built from 14 residues. V lost 0 bases and J 1 base, leaving 6 bases between the germline ends.

V is TRBV24-1 and J is TRBJ2-5; the match to TRBD1 covers 8 bases. Trimming cost V 7 bases and J 4 bases; bases outside gene matches: 10. This CDR3 contains 15 residues. The germline V gene has CDR1 KGHDR and CDR2 SFDVKD. The CDR3 here is CATSSIYRGIETQYF. As DNA, the CDR3 is TGTGCCACCAGCTCTATCTACAGGGGGATAGAGACCCAGTACTTC.

The rearrangement links TRBV5-8 to TRBJ1-6, with a weak D call TRBD1 (5 bases). Trimming took 0 bases from V and 6 from J, leaving 10 bases between them. Germline V gene data show CDR1 as SGHTS and CDR2 as YDEGEE. The length of the CDR3 is 15 residues. CDR3 coding DNA: TGTGCCAGCAGCTTGGTGGTACAGGCTAATTCACCCCTCCACTTT. Protein sequence: CASSLVVQANSPLHF. The complete variable domain, with remaining parts taken from reference TRBV5-8 and TRBJ1-6, reads EAGVTQSPTHLIKTRGQQATLRCSPISGHTSVYWYQQALGLGLQFLLWYDEGEERNRGNFPPRFSGRQFPNYSSELNVNALELEDSALYLCASSLVVQANSPLHFGNGTRLTVT.

The chain uses TRBV9 and TRBJ1-5, with TRBD1 identical over 7 bases. V was pared by 3 bases and J by 7 bases, with 10 bases of the junction left unmatched. Germline V gives CDR1 SGDLS, CDR2 YYNGEE. The CDR3 is 15 residues long. The CDR3 nucleotides are TGTGCCAGCAGCGCTCGACAGGGTGAAGGACAGCCCCAGCATTTT. Translated, it gives CASSARQGEGQPQHF.

The chain joins TRBV12-3 or TRBV12-4 to TRBJ1-5; no reliable D call. This CDR3 has 13 residues. The V end lost 7 bases, the J end lost 7 bases, and 14 bases lay between the germline ends. CDR3 nucleotides: TGTGCCAGCACCTTAGGGTCCGGGCAGCCCCAGCATTTT. Amino acids: CASTLGSGQPQHF.

The V call is TRBV10-3, the J call TRBJ2-7; 7 bases match TRBD1. Trimming took 10 bases from V and 5 from J; bases not matched to a gene: 11. Germline V gene data show CDR1 as ENHRY and CDR2 as SYGVKD. The CDR3 sequence is 13 residues long. The CDR3, as DNA: TGTGCCACCCAACAGGGGCCGCGGGACGAGCAGTACTTC. Protein product: CATQQGPRDEQYF.

V usage is TRBV7-3 and J usage is TRBJ2-1, with 7 bases identical to TRBD1. V shed 3 bases, J shed 7 bases, and the junction held 9 bases outside the gene matches. The germline gives CDR1 SGHTA, CDR2 FQGTGA. The CDR3 has 15 amino acids. The CDR3 sequence: CASSFRTGVGNEQFF. DNA for the CDR3: TGTGCCAGCAGCTTTCGGACAGGAGTGGGGAATGAGCAGTTCTTC.

The chain couples TRBV19 to TRBJ1-4, with 8 bases matching TRBD1. CDR1 and CDR2 from the germline V gene are LNHDA and SQIVND (reference sequence). This CDR3 spans 15 amino acids. Germline trimming cut 4 bases from V and 5 bases from J; bases unmatched to any gene: 6. The chain's CDR3 is CASSRTGLLNEKLFF. The CDR3, as DNA: TGTGCCAGTAGTAGGACAGGGCTTTTAAATGAAAAACTGTTTTTT.

The CDR3 spells CASSTRRGEHGGELFF. The CDR3 region has the DNA TGTGCCAGCAGCACGAGGCGGGGGGAACACGGCGGGGAGCTGTTTTTT. The chain combines TRBV6-4 with TRBJ2-2; 8 positions match TRBD2. Looked up from germline, CDR1 is MRHNA and CDR2 is SNTAGT. V was clipped by 6 bases and J by 7 bases; unmatched bases: 13. The CDR3 runs 16 residues.

The V gene is TRBV18, the J gene TRBJ2-7; no firm D call. CDR1 is KGHSH and CDR2 is LQKENI in the germline V gene. The CDR3 covers 15 residues. Trimming pared 3 bases from V and 5 bases from J, leaving 17 bases between. CDR3 sequence (DNA): TGTGCCAGCTCACCGTCGGCCGCCGCGTACCACGAGCAGTACTTC. Protein: CASSPSAAAYHEQYF.

The chain carries TRBV2 and TRBJ1-1, with a possible D match to TRBD1 (5 bases). CDR1 and CDR2 (germline): SNHLY, FYNNEI. The CDR3 is 13 amino acids. With 7 bases removed from V and 4 bases from J, the gap between germline ends came to 13 bases. This CDR3 reads CASMKDTVTEAFF. CDR3 nucleotide sequence: TGTGCCAGCATGAAGGACACTGTCACTGAAGCTTTCTTT.

The rearrangement joins TRBV5-1 to TRBJ2-1; D gene ambiguous. This CDR3 comprises 12 residues. Germline loops: CDR1 SGHRS, CDR2 YFSETQ. V lost 0 bases and J lost 7, with 5 bases in between. CDR3 loop: CASSLEENEQFF. CDR3 DNA: TGCGCCAGCAGCTTGGAAGAAAATGAGCAGTTCTTC.

The chain recombines TRBV7-3 with TRBJ2-2; D is possibly TRBD1 or TRBD2 (5 bases each). Germline CDR1 is SGHTA and CDR2 is FQGTGA. The CDR3 consists of 13 residues. V was shortened by 10 bases and J by 0 bases, with 9 bases between the two germline ends. CDR3: CATGPANTGELFF. CDR3 DNA: TGTGCCACGGGGCCGGCGAACACCGGGGAGCTGTTTTTT.

The V call is TRBV2, the J call TRBJ1-5; 7 bases match TRBD1. V trimming: 5 bases; J trimming: 6 bases; junction bases outside the gene matches: 7. This CDR3 spans 14 amino acids. The V gene's germline CDR1 is SNHLY and CDR2 FYNNEI. The CDR3 reads CASSLRQGGQPQHF. DNA for the CDR3: TGTGCCAGCAGTCTCCGACAGGGTGGTCAGCCCCAGCATTTT.

The rearrangement uses TRBV27 and TRBJ1-6; D is undetermined. Germline V gene data show CDR1 as MNHEY and CDR2 as SMNVEV (reference sequence). Trimming took 3 bases from V and 7 from J, leaving 10 bases between them. The CDR3 consists of 14 residues. CDR3 amino acids: CASSFRTNNSPLHF. DNA for the CDR3: TGTGCCAGCAGTTTCCGAACGAACAATTCACCCCTCCACTTT.

This clone has only one observation. The V call is TRBV5-1, the J call TRBJ2-4, with 7 bases fitting TRBD1. The CDR3 is 17 amino acids. CDR1 is SGHRS, CDR2 YFSETQ, per germline. Trimming removed 2 bases from V and 3 bases from J; junction bases left unmatched: 11. The CDR3 region is CASSFETGPQVKNIQYF. In DNA, the CDR3 is TGCGCCAGCAGCTTCGAGACAGGGCCTCAGGTCAAAAACATTCAGTACTTC. Drawing the rest from reference TRBV5-1 and TRBJ2-4, the complete variable domain is KAGVTQTPRYLIKTRGQQVTLSCSPISGHRSVSWYQQTPGQGLQFLFEYFSETQRNKGNFPGRFSGRQFSNSRSEMNVSTLELGDSALYLCASSFETGPQVKNIQYFGAGTRLSVL.

The chain joins TRBV6-6 to TRBJ2-3; 15 bases agree with TRBD2. The CDR3 has 18 amino acids. After removal of 5 bases from V and 2 bases from J, the junction contained 8 bases not matched to a gene. Germline V gene lookup returns CDR1 MNHNY and CDR2 SVGAGI (reference sequence). CDR3 loop: CASSPGTSGGTFTDTQYF. CDR3 bases: TGTGCCAGCAGTCCCGGGACTAGCGGGGGGACCTTCACAGATACGCAGTATTTT.

The chain employs TRBV2 and TRBJ2-5; weak D call: TRBD1 (6 bases). Germline lookup yields CDR1 SNHLY and CDR2 FYNNEI. The V and J ends lost 6 bases and 4 bases respectively, with 12 bases between them. This CDR3 spans 13 amino acids. The CDR3 DNA follows: TGTGCCAGCAGCCCGGGCAGGGGAGAGACCCAGTACTTC. It translates to CASSPGRGETQYF.

V usage is TRBV2 and J usage is TRBJ1-2, with D unresolved. With 6 bases removed from V and 7 bases from J, the gap between germline ends came to 15 bases. The CDR3 runs 13 residues. Germline V CDR1 and CDR2: SNHLY, FYNNEI. The CDR3 region has the DNA TGTGCCAGCAGGCCCGGAACACCGGGTGGCTACACCTTC. Its translation: CASRPGTPGGYTF.

Here the CDR3 DNA reads TGTGCCAGCAGTGAATATCGAGCGGGGGGCTACAATGAGCAGTTCTTC. This gives the protein CASSEYRAGGYNEQFF. The chain couples TRBV25-1 to TRBJ2-1, with 9 positions matching TRBD2. CDR1 and CDR2 from the germline V gene are MGHDK and SYGVNS. This CDR3 has 16 amino acids. With V trimmed by 0 bases and J by 3 bases, 3 bases remained unmatched.

The J gene is TRBJ2-7, the V gene TRBV7-2; a possible D gene is TRBD1 (6 bases). The germline V and J ends were trimmed by 5 bases and 9 bases, with 23 bases remaining between them. Germline V gene data show CDR1 as SGHTA and CDR2 as FQGNSA. CDR3 length equals 15 residues. This CDR3 is CASSEWDIASLGQYF. CDR3 bases: TGTGCCAGCAGCGAATGGGACATTGCCAGTCTAGGGCAGTACTTC.

The V call is TRBV16, the J call TRBJ2-3, with 9 bases lining up with TRBD2. Germline CDR1 KGHSY, CDR2 FQNENV. There are 16 residues in the CDR3. After removal of 6 bases from V and 10 bases from J, the junction contained 17 bases not matched to a gene. Written as DNA, the CDR3 is TGTGCCAGCAGTCGCAACCCCCGGGCTAGCGGGGAGGCGCAGTATTTT. This sequence encodes CASSRNPRASGEAQYF.

V gene TRBV5-1 combines with J gene TRBJ1-2, with a tentative D call TRBD1 (6 bases). The germline V gene encodes CDR1 SGHRS and CDR2 YFSETQ. V dropped 0 bases and J dropped 8 bases, with 11 bases sitting between them. CDR3 size: 13 residues. CDR3 in amino acids: CASSLGAGAGYTF. CDR3 bases: TGCGCCAGCAGCTTGGGGGCAGGGGCCGGCTACACCTTC.

V is TRBV20-1 and J is TRBJ1-1; D ambiguous. In germline, CDR1 is DFQATT, CDR2 SNEGSKA (reference sequence). The V and J ends lost 3 bases and 1 base respectively, with 9 bases between them. The CDR3 runs 13 residues. This chain's CDR3 is CSASIQPNTEAFF. The CDR3 DNA follows: TGCAGTGCTAGTATACAGCCGAACACTGAAGCTTTCTTT.

The chain joins TRBV3-1 (or the pseudogene TRBV3-2) to TRBJ1-1; D may be TRBD1 (6 bases). V gave up 5 bases and J gave up 11 bases, with 18 bases separating them. Germline V gene sequence: CDR1 LGHDT, CDR2 YNNKEL (reference sequence). The CDR3 spans 13 residues. The CDR3 sequence is CASSATGLVNAFF. The CDR3 nucleotides are TGTGCCAGCAGCGCAACAGGGCTTGTAAATGCTTTCTTT.

This clone is termed medium-sized. The rearrangement uses TRBV24-1 and TRBJ2-7; possible D gene TRBD1, 5 bases. The CDR3 contains 17 residues. Germline CDR1 KGHDR, CDR2 SFDVKD. V was trimmed by 4 bases and J by 3 bases, leaving 21 bases between them. The CDR3 here is CATSDYQDRVDVYEQYF. For the CDR3, the DNA is TGTGCCACCAGTGACTACCAAGACAGAGTAGACGTCTACGAGCAGTACTTC.